This TCR beta chain is drawn from a study of T-cell reconstitution after alpha-beta-depleted transplantation in children. TCRbeta library preparation incorporated unique molecular identifiers. TCRdb independently ran MiXCR on the PCR reads; one entry per CDR3 protein. The table includes approximately 98,000 distinct CDR3 sequences, approximately 6% detected once. This clonotype was seen a handful of times. Its cognate antigen is unknown. Study-wide results and caveats: A year had passed since transplant, and T-cell counts and diversity by then came mostly from newly produced T cells. Several hundred expanded graft clones reportedly were the source of alpha-beta T cells about two months after transplant.

Germline values: CDR1 SGHAT, CDR2 FQNNGV. This CDR3 has 12 residues. V was shortened by 5 bases and J by 6 bases, with 11 bases between the two germline ends. V and J are TRBV11-2 and TRBJ2-7; no firm D call. This receptor was obtained from a male patient aged 2 to 9 who had a stem cell transplant for acute lymphoblastic leukemia, so the T cells may come from the graft donor. The source material was PBMCs, mostly from graft donor cells, sampled 360 days after TCRalphabeta/CD19-depleted stem cell transplant. The CDR3: CASSLLGFEQYF. CDR3 coding DNA: TGTGCCAGCAGCCTCCTCGGGTTCGAGCAGTACTTC.